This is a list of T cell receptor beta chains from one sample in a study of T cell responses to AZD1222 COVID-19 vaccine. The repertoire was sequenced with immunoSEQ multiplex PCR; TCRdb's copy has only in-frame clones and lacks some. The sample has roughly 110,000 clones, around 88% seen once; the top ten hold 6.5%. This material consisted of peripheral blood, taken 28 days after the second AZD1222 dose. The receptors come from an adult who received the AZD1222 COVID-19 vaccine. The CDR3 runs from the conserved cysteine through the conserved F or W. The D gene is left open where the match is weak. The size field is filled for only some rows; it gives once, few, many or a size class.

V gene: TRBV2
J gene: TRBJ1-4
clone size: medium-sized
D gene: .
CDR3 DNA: TGTGCCAGCAGTGAAGAAGTTGCAACTAATGAAAAACTGTTTTTT
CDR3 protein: CASSEEVATNEKLFF

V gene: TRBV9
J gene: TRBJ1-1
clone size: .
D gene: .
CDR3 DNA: TGTGCCAGCAGCGTAGGGGGCAGGGACACTGAAGCTTTCTTT
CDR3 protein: CASSVGGRDTEAFF

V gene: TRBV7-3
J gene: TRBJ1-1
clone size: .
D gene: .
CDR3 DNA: TGTGCCAGCAGCCCCTCCGGAGGGGGCACTGAAGCTTTCTTT
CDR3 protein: CASSPSGGGTEAFF

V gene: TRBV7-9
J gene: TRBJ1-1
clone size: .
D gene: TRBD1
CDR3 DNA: TGTGCCAGCAGCTCAGCGGACAGGGATGCTTTCTTT
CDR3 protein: CASSSADRDAFF

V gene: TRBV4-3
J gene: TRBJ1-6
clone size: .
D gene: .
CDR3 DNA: TGCGCCAGCAGCCAAGATCAAAACGGCGGCTTTAATTCACCCCTCCACTTT
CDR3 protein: CASSQDQNGGFNSPLHF

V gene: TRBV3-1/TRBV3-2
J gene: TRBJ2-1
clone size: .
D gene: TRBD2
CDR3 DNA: TGTGCCAGCAGCCAAGGGACTAGCGGGGGATGGTATGAGCAGTTCTTC
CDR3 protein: CASSQGTSGGWYEQFF

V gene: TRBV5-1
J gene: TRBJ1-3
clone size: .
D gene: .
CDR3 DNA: TGCGCCAGCAGCGCGGGGTATGGCAACACCATATATTTT
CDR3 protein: CASSAGYGNTIYF

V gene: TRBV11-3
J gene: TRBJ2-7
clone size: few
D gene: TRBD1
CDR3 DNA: TGTGCCAGCAGCCAGGGGGCTTCCTACGAGCAGTACTTC
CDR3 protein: CASSQGASYEQYF

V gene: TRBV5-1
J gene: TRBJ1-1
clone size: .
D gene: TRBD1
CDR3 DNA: TGCGCCAGCAGGTGGACAGGGTTCGACACTGAAGCTTTCTTT
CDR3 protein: CASRWTGFDTEAFF

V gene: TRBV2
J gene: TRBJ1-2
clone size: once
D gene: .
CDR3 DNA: TGTGCCACCGGGGCGGATAACTATGGCTACACCTTC
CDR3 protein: CATGADNYGYTF

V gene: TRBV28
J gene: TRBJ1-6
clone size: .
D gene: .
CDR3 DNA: TGTGCCAGCAGTTTCCGGGACACCCTCCACTTT
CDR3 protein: CASSFRDTLHF

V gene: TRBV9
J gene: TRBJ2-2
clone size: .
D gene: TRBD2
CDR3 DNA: TGTGCCAGCAGCGTGGCCCGGACTAGCGGGAACACCGGGGAGCTGTTTTTT
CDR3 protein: CASSVARTSGNTGELFF

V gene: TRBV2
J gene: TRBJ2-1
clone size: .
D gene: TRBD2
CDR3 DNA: TGTGCCAGCAGGCCGACTAGCGGGGGGAGTTACAATGAGCAGTTCTTC
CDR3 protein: CASRPTSGGSYNEQFF

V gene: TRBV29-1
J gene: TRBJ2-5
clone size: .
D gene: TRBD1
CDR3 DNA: TGCAGCGTTGAAAGGGGGCCAAGCGGAGAGACCCAGTACTTC
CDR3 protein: CSVERGPSGETQYF

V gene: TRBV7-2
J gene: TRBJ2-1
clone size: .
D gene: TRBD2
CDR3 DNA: TGTGCCAGCAGCTTTAGCGGGGGTTCCTACAATGAGCAGTTCTTC
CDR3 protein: CASSFSGGSYNEQFF

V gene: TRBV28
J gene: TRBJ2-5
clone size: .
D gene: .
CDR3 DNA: TGTGCCAGCAGTTTAAGCAGTATTGGGGGGGCGAGTCGGACCCAGTACTTC
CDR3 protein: CASSLSSIGGASRTQYF

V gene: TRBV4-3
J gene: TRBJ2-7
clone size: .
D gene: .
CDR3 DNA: TGCGCCAGCAGCCAAGATCGTGGAGAGTCCTACGAGCAGTACTTC
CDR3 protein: CASSQDRGESYEQYF

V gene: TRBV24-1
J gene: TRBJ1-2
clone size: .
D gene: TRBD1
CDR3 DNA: TGTGCCACCAGTGAGCGAGACAGGGACTATGGCTACACCTTC
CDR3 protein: CATSERDRDYGYTF

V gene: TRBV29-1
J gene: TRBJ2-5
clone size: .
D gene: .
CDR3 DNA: TGCAGCGTTGAAAGGCAGGGATCGGGGGAGACCCAGTACTTC
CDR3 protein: CSVERQGSGETQYF

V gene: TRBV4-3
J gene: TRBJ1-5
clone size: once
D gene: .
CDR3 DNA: TGCGCCAGCAGCCAAGGAAGGGGGAATAGCAATCAGCCCCAGCATTTT
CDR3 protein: CASSQGRGNSNQPQHF

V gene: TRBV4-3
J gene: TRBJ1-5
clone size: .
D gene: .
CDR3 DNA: TGCGCCAGCAGCCAAGACCGGCATAGCAATCAGCCCCAGCATTTT
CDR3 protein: CASSQDRHSNQPQHF

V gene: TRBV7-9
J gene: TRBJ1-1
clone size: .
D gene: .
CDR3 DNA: TGTGCCAGCAGCTTAGAAGGGGGTAGGACTGAAGCTTTCTTT
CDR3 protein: CASSLEGGRTEAFF

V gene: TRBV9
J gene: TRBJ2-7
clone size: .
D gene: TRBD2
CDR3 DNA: TGTGCCAGCAGCGTTTCGGCTAGCGGGTTTTACGAGCAGTACTTC
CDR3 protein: CASSVSASGFYEQYF

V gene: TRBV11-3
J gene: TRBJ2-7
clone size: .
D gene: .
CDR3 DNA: TGTGCCAGCAGCTTAGGTGGTGTTGGGGGGACTTCCTACGAGCAGTACTTC
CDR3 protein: CASSLGGVGGTSYEQYF

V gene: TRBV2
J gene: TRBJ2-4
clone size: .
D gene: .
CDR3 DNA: TGTGCCAGCAGTGAAGGGACCGTAGTGCTAGCCAAAAACATTCAGTACTTC
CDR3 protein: CASSEGTVVLAKNIQYF

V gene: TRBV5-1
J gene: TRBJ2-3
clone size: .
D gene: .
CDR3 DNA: TGCGCCAGCAGCTTGGATCTAGATACGCAGTATTTT
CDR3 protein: CASSLDLDTQYF

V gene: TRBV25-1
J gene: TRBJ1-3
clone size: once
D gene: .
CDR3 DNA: TGTGCCAGCAGTGCCTCGGGGGGAGGAAACACCATATATTTT
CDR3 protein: CASSASGGGNTIYF

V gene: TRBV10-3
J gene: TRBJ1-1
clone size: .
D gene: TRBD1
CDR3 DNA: TGTGCCATCAGTGTGCGGGACAGGGGCACTGAAGCTTTCTTT
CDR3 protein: CAISVRDRGTEAFF

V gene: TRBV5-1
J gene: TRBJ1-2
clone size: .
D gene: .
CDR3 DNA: TGCGCCAGCCGGACAGAGAACTATGGCTACACCTTC
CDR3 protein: CASRTENYGYTF

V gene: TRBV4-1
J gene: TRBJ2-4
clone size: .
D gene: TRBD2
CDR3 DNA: TGCGCCAGCAGCCTGGTCGGGGGGTCCAAAAACATTCAGTACTTC
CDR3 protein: CASSLVGGSKNIQYF

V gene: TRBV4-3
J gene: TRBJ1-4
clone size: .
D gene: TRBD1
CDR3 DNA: TGCGCCAGCAGCCAGTTTTCCTCCGGGACAGGGGGCTCGGGTGAAAAACTGTTTTTT
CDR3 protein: CASSQFSSGTGGSGEKLFF

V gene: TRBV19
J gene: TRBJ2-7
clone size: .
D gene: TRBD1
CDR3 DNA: TGTGCCAGCCGTTCCGGGACAGGGAAATACGAGCAGTACTTC
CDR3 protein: CASRSGTGKYEQYF

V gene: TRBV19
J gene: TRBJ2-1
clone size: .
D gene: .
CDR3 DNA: TGTGCCAGTAGTGGGTGGCAGGGGAGCCATGAGCAGTTCTTC
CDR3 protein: CASSGWQGSHEQFF

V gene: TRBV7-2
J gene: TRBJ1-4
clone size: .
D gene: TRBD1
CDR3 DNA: TGTGCCAGCAGCCACGGACAGGGAGCTAATGAAAAACTGTTTTTT
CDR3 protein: CASSHGQGANEKLFF

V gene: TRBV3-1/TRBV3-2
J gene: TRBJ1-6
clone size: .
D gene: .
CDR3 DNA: TGTGCCAGCAGCCAAACAGGCGGCAGGGCCTATTTT
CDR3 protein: CASSQTGGRAYF

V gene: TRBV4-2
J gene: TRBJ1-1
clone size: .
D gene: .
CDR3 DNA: TGTGCCAGCAGCCAAGAATACAAAAACACTGAAGCTTTCTTT
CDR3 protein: CASSQEYKNTEAFF

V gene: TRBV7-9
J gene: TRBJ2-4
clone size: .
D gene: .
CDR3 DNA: TGTGCCAGCAGCTTATCCTCTTATCCAGGGTCTACTCAGTACTTC
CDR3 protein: CASSLSSYPGSTQYF

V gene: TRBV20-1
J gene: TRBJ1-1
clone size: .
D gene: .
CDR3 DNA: TGCAGTGCTGAGCAAAACACTGAAGCTTTCTTT
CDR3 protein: CSAEQNTEAFF

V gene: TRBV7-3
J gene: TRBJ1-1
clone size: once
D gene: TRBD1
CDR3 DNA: TGTGCCAGCAGCTCCGGGACAGGGAACACTGAAGCTTTCTTT
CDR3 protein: CASSSGTGNTEAFF

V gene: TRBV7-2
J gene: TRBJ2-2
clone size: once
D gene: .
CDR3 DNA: TGTGCCAGCAGCCCGGGACATCGGGACACCGGGGAGCTGTTTTTT
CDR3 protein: CASSPGHRDTGELFF

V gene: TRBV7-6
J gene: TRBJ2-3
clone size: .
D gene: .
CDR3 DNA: TGTGCCAGCAGCTTTTCTAGCATGATCACAGATACGCAGTATTTT
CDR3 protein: CASSFSSMITDTQYF

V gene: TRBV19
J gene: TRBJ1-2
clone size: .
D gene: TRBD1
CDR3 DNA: TGTGCCAGTAGTACCTCAGGGGGATCTAACTATGGCTACACCTTC
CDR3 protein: CASSTSGGSNYGYTF

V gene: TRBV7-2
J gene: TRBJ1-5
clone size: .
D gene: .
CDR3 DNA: TGTGCCAGCAGCTTAGGGGCGGATCGAGCCCAGCATTTT
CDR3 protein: CASSLGADRAQHF